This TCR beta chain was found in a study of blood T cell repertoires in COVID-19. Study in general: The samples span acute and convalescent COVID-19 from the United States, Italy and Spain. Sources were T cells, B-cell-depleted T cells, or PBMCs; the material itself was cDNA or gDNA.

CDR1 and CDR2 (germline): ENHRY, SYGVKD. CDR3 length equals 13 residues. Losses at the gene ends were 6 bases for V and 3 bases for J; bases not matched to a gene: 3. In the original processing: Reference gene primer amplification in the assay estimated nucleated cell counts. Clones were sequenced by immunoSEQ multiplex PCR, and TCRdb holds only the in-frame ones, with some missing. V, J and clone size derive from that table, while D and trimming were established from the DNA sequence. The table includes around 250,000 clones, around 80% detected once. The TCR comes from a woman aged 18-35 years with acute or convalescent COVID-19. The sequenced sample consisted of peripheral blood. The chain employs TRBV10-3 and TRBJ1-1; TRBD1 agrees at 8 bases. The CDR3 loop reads CAISLDRDTEAFF. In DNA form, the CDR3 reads TGTGCCATCAGCCTGGACAGGGACACTGAAGCTTTCTTT.